The text below deals with one T cell receptor beta chain. Its antigen remains unknown. TCRdb re-derived calls from the RT-PCR reads in MiXCR, one entry per CDR3 protein. The repertoire holds about 240,000 distinct CDR3 sequences, with 9% to 15% as singletons. The CDR3 loop spans 15 amino acids. Germline loops: CDR1 DFQATT, CDR2 SNEGSKA (reference sequence). Trimming shortened V by 2 bases and J by 8 bases, and 21 bases separated the two germline ends. The data derive from a study of response to subunit inactivated influenza vaccine. Findings of the study overall: Few additional T cells are recruited per seasonal influenza vaccination, authors suggested.

The sequence derives from a man in his fifties or sixties who received an inactivated influenza vaccine. The specimen was non-naive T cells sorted from PBMCs, collected around two weeks before vaccination. The gene calls are TRBV20-1 and TRBJ1-2, with D unclear. CDR3 region: CSARTGPVALRGYTF. In DNA, the CDR3 is TGCAGTGCTAGAACCGGGCCAGTAGCGCTACGGGGCTACACCTTC.